This entry describes one TCR beta chain. Antigen unknown. The CDR3 sequence is 15 residues long. CDR1 and CDR2 (germline): SGDLS, YYNGEE. V was pared by 0 bases and J by 2 bases, with 10 bases between. Measured with immunoSEQ multiplex PCR; TCRdb has only the in-frame clones, and not every one. The sample lists around 63,000 clones, approximately 92% occurring once. Indicated time point: baseline, week 1 (first vaccination visit). Documented treatment: pre-vaccination baseline after standard-of-care therapy. The donor cohort comprised cases of new WHO grade 3 or 4 IDH1-mutant, ATRX-lost astrocytoma. The sample originates from a study of a mutant IDH1 vaccine in newly diagnosed glioma. Across the study: Treated patients comprised 62.5% males and approximately 40% females, mean age about 44 years.

Study results and caveats: Pseudoprogression showed no apparent link to changes in top peripheral T cell clonotypes. Evidence of vaccine-induced immune responses was documented in approximately 93% of patients.

The input for sequencing was PBMCs, taken from a glioma patient treated with radiotherapy, temozolomide or both. The rearrangement uses TRBV9 and TRBJ2-3; no reliable D call. The sequence came from a man aged 50 to 60 with glioma. CDR3 residues: CASSVVGANTDTQYF. The CDR3 nucleotides are TGTGCCAGCAGCGTAGTCGGCGCTAACACAGATACGCAGTATTTT. The variable domain in full, with the rest retrieved from reference TRBV9 and TRBJ2-3, is DSGVTQTPKHLITATGQRVTLRCSPRSGDLSVYWYQQSLDQGLQFLIQYYNGEERAKGNILERFSAQQFPDLHSELNLSSLELGDSALYFCASSVVGANTDTQYFGPGTRLTVL.